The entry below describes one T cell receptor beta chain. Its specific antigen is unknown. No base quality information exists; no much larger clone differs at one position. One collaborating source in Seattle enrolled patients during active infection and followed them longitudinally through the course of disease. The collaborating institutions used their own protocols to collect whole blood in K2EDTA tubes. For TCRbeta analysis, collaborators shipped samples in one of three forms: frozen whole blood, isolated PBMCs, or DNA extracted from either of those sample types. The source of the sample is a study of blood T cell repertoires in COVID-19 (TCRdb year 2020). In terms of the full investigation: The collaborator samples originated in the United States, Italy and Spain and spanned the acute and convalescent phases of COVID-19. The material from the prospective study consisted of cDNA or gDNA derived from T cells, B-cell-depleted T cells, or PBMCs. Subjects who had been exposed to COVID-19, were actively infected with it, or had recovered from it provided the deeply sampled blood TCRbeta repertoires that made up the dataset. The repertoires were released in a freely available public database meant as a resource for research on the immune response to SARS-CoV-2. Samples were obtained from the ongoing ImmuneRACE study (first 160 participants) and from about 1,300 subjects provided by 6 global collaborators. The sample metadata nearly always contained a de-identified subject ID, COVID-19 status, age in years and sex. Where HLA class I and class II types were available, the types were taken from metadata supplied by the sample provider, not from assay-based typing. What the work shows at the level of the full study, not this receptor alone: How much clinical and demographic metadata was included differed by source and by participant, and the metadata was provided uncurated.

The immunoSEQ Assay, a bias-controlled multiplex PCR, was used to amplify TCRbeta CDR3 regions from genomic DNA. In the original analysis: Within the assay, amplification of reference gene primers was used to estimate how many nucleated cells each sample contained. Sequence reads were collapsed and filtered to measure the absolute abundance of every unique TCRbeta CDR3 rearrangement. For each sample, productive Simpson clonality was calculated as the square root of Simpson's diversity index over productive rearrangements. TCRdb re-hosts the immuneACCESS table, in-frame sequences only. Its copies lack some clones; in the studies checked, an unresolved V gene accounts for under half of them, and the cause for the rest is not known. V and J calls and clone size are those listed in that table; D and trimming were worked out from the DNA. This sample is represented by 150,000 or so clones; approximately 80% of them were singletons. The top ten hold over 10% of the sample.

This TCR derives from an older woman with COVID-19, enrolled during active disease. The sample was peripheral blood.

The DNA is TGCGCCAGCAGCCTCCAGGGTTACGAGCAGTACTTC. This translates into CASSLQGYEQYF. The sequence is built from TRBV5-1 and TRBJ2-7, with TRBD1 perhaps the D gene, on 5 matching bases. Counted from cysteine to phenylalanine, this CDR3 has 12 amino acids. Just the 36-base CDR3 DNA is kept, in frame starting at base 1. Trimming costs V 4 bases and J 4 bases, and their ends lie 9 bases apart. As encoded in the germline V gene, CDR1 is SGHRS while CDR2 is YFSETQ.